Here is one T cell receptor beta chain with its context. This record belongs to a study of blood T cell repertoires in COVID-19. The CDR3 is made up of 18 amino acids. Germline assignment: CDR1 LGHNA and CDR2 YSLEER. The ends lost 6 bases at V and 4 bases at J; junction bases unmatched: 19. Using immunoSEQ multiplex PCR, the repertoire was profiled, and TCRdb retains in-frame clones only, with some absent. The data show under 300,000 clones, with roughly 90% seen just once and 2.5% to 3.5% held by the top ten. The chain recombines TRBV4-3 with TRBJ2-7; TRBD2 matches 9 bases. The sequenced material came from PBMCs or T cells enriched from blood (not recorded which). This clonotype was obtained from a woman aged 50 to 65 who had recovered from COVID-19. CDR3 nucleotide sequence: TGCGCCAGCAGTCCCGGACTAGCGTACAATCAAGACCATTACGAGCAGTACTTC. Translation gives CASSPGLAYNQDHYEQYF.